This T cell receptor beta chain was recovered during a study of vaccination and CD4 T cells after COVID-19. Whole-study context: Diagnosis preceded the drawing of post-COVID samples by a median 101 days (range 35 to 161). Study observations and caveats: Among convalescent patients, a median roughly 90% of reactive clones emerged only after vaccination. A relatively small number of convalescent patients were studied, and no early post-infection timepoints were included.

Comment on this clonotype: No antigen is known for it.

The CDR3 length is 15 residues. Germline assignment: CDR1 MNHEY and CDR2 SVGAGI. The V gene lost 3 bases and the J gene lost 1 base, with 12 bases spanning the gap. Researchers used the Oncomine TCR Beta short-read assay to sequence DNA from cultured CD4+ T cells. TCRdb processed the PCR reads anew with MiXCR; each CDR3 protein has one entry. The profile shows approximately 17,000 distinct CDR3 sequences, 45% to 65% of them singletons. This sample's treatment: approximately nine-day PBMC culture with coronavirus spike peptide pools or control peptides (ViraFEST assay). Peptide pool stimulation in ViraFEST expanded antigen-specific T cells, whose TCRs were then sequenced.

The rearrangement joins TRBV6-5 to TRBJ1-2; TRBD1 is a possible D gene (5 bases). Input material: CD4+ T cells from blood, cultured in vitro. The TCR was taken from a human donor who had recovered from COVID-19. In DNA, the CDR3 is TGTGCCAGCAGTTATCGCGGGGGAAGTAACTATGGCTACACCTTC. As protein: CASSYRGGSNYGYTF.